This T cell receptor (beta chain) was sequenced for a study of blood T cell repertoires in COVID-19. Repertoires were generated with immunoSEQ multiplex PCR, while TCRdb's copy carries only in-frame clones and drops some. The sample consists of approximately 94,000 clones, 75% to 85% of them appearing once. CDR1 MNHEY and CDR2 SMNVEV come from the germline V gene (reference sequence). This CDR3 region has 12 residues. The V end was cut by 4 bases, the J end by 7 bases, with 10 bases between. The chain joins TRBV27 to TRBJ1-1; D not certain. The TCR sequence derives from a man between 60 and 75 years old with acute or convalescent COVID-19. Material for sequencing was peripheral blood. Here the CDR3 reads CASSSTGGEAFF. CDR3 in DNA: TGTGCCAGCAGTTCGACGGGAGGTGAAGCTTTCTTT.